The 18 T cell receptor beta chains reported below all come from one sample, sequenced in a study of shared clonotypes between healthy human individuals. The assay was immunoSEQ multiplex PCR, and TCRdb's table has in-frame clones only and misses some. The profile shows approximately 330,000 clones, 73% of them singletons. Input material: memory CD4+ T cells sorted from blood. The subset is: CD45RA-negative fraction. These TCRs come from a man between 25 and 39 years old in good health.

This clone was observed a single time. This chain joins TRBV7-9 and TRBJ2-1; no clear D gene. This CDR3 is 13 amino acids long. In germline, CDR1 is SEHNR, CDR2 FQNEAQ (reference sequence). Trimming took off 1 base at V and 10 bases at J, with 11 bases between the two ends. As DNA, the CDR3 is TGTGCCAGCAGCTTAGATGTACAACACGAGCAGTTCTTC. This gives the protein CASSLDVQHEQFF.

There are a few counts of this clone. V usage is TRBV2 and J usage is TRBJ1-3; 8 bases are shared with TRBD1. The CDR3 is made up of 13 amino acids. Trimming removed 8 bases from V and 2 bases from J; junction bases left unmatched: 2. Germline assignment: CDR1 SNHLY and CDR2 FYNNEI. The CDR3 sequence is CASGTGAGNTIYF. For the CDR3, the DNA is TGTGCCAGCGGGACAGGAGCTGGAAACACCATATATTTT.

This sequence joins TRBV6-5 and TRBJ1-5; 8 nucleotides match TRBD1. Trimming removed 7 bases from V and 7 bases from J; junction bases left unmatched: 6. CDR1 is MNHEY, CDR2 SVGAGI, per germline. This CDR3 region has 13 residues. The CDR3 DNA sequence: TGTGCCAGCAAGGCAGGGGGCGACCAGCCCCAGCATTTT. This encodes CASKAGGDQPQHF.

CDR3 residues: CASTKVAGGRETQYF. Written as DNA, the CDR3 is TGTGCCAGCACCAAAGTAGCGGGAGGACGGGAGACCCAGTACTTC. V gene TRBV5-4 combines with J gene TRBJ2-5; 10 bases fit TRBD2. V shed 6 bases and J 5 bases; nucleotides not matched to a gene: 10. CDR1 is SGHNT, CDR2 YYREEE, per germline (reference sequence). CDR3 length: 15 residues.

The rearrangement uses TRBV5-1 and TRBJ2-3; D is possibly TRBD2 (6 bases). The CDR3 covers 16 residues. Germline V gene data show CDR1 as SGHRS and CDR2 as YFSETQ. Trimming removed 6 bases at V and 0 bases at J, with 17 bases between. CDR3: CASNRLGSPSTDTQYF. The DNA for the CDR3 is TGCGCCAGCAACCGGCTCGGGAGCCCAAGCACAGATACGCAGTATTTT.

In the case of this clone: The same CDR3 can be traced to other DNA sequences in this sample. The J gene is TRBJ1-2, the V gene TRBV6-1; D unclear. CDR3 length equals 12 residues. Germline CDR1 reads MNHNS; CDR2 reads SASEGT. The ends were cut back, 9 bases at V and 8 bases at J, with 16 bases in the middle. CDR3 region: CASRLELGGYTF. The DNA of the CDR3 is TGTGCCAGTAGGTTGGAGCTGGGGGGCTACACCTTC.

J is TRBJ2-4 and V is TRBV5-6; 9 nucleotides line up with TRBD2. Germline CDR1 reads SGHDT; CDR2 reads YYEEEE. The CDR3 runs 16 residues. V shed 4 bases, J shed 4 bases, and the junction held 9 bases outside the gene matches. The CDR3 sequence is CASSQWGLAGKNIQYF. The CDR3 DNA follows: TGTGCCAGCAGCCAATGGGGTCTAGCGGGGAAAAACATTCAGTACTTC.

This chain joins TRBV4-3 and TRBJ2-1; D is uncertain. The CDR3 is made up of 14 amino acids. V lost 0 bases to trimming and J lost 8 bases, with 11 bases between them. CDR1 and CDR2 from the germline V gene are LGHNA and YSLEER. CDR3 residues: CASSQDLQLHEQFF. CDR3 in DNA: TGCGCCAGCAGCCAAGACCTGCAGTTGCATGAGCAGTTCTTC.

CDR3 DNA sequence: TGTGCCAGCTCGCCAAAACAGGGGCCAACCACAGATACGCAGTATTTT. Encoded protein: CASSPKQGPTTDTQYF. The chain uses TRBV18 and TRBJ2-3; TRBD1 aligns across 7 bases. With 6 bases clipped from V and 2 bases from J, the junction kept 11 bases outside the gene matches. Germline V gene sequence: CDR1 KGHSH, CDR2 LQKENI. CDR3 length: 16 amino acids.

The chain recombines TRBV2 with TRBJ2-1, with 10 bases matching TRBD2. This CDR3 has 14 amino acids. The germline CDR1 and CDR2 sequences are SNHLY and FYNNEI. The V segment lost 7 bases and the J segment 7 bases; nucleotides outside the gene matches: 7. CDR3 residues: CASKGLAEGNEQFF. The CDR3 DNA reads TGTGCCAGCAAAGGACTAGCGGAAGGAAATGAGCAGTTCTTC. Full variable domain (rest looked up from reference TRBV2 and TRBJ2-1): EPEVTQTPSHQVTQMGQEVILRCVPISNHLYFYWYRQILGQKVEFLVSFYNNEISEKSEIFDDQFSVERPDGSNFTLKIRSTKLEDSAMYFCASKGLAEGNEQFFGPGTRLTVL.

The CDR3 nucleotides are TGTGCCAGCAGCCCACTTGGGCAGCTAAACACCGGGGAGCTGTTTTTT. Amino acid sequence: CASSPLGQLNTGELFF. The chain employs TRBV7-3 and TRBJ2-2; no reliable D call. The CDR3 loop spans 16 amino acids. Germline assignment: CDR1 SGHTA and CDR2 FQGTGA. V was trimmed by 5 bases and J by 2 bases, leaving 15 bases between them.

The CDR3 nucleotides are TGTGCCAGCAGCCCCAGCCCACGGAACACCATATATTTT. Translating it yields CASSPSPRNTIYF. The genes are TRBV7-2 and TRBJ1-3, with D hard to call. Germline V gene sequence: CDR1 SGHTA, CDR2 FQGNSA. V lost 5 bases and J 7 bases, leaving 12 bases between the germline ends. The CDR3 is made up of 13 amino acids.

V is TRBV18 and J is TRBJ2-1; perhaps D is TRBD1 or TRBD2 (5 bases each). Deletions cut 0 bases from V and 8 bases from J, with 11 bases between. This CDR3 comprises 14 residues. The germline V gene encodes CDR1 KGHSH and CDR2 LQKENI. CDR3 in amino acids: CASSPPNMGDEQFF. The CDR3 nucleotides are TGTGCCAGCTCACCACCTAATATGGGGGATGAGCAGTTCTTC.

In its sample, this clone was seen once. The J gene is TRBJ2-7, the V gene TRBV2, with no clear D. The CDR3 sequence is 12 residues long. Trimming pared 4 bases from V and 3 bases from J, leaving 7 bases between. Germline assignment: CDR1 SNHLY and CDR2 FYNNEI. CDR3 residues: CASSGFSYEQYF. The CDR3 nucleotides read TGTGCCAGCAGTGGATTTAGCTACGAGCAGTACTTC.

The chain links TRBV5-1 to TRBJ2-5; D is unclear. Trimming pared 1 base from V and 3 bases from J, leaving 10 bases between. Germline-derived CDR1 and CDR2 are SGHRS and YFSETQ. CDR3 length equals 14 residues. Here the CDR3 reads CASSLLGLEETQYF. The CDR3 DNA sequence: TGCGCCAGCAGCTTGCTGGGGTTAGAAGAGACCCAGTACTTC.

The V and J genes are TRBV9 and TRBJ2-2; 14 bases align to TRBD2. This CDR3 is built from 20 residues. The V gene end was trimmed by 3 bases and the J gene end by 2 bases; junction bases not matched to a gene: 12. The germline V gene encodes CDR1 SGDLS and CDR2 YYNGEE. For the CDR3, the DNA is TGTGCCAGCAGCGCCACCGCCGGGACTAGCGGGGGAAGTAACACCGGGGAGCTGTTTTTT. Translation gives CASSATAGTSGGSNTGELFF. Looking up the rest from reference TRBV9 and TRBJ2-2 gives the full variable domain: DSGVTQTPKHLITATGQRVTLRCSPRSGDLSVYWYQQSLDQGLQFLIQYYNGEERAKGNILERFSAQQFPDLHSELNLSSLELGDSALYFCASSATAGTSGGSNTGELFFGEGSRLTVL.

This chain links TRBV29-1 with TRBJ2-1; 7 nucleotides agree with TRBD2. In germline, CDR1 is SQVTM, CDR2 ANQGSEA. The CDR3 length is 13 residues. Germline trimming cut 5 bases from V and 3 bases from J; bases unmatched to any gene: 4. As DNA, the CDR3 is TGCAGCGTTAGCACTAGCGACTACAATGAGCAGTTCTTC. Translating gives CSVSTSDYNEQFF.

The V call is TRBV7-8, the J call TRBJ1-4; no definite D call. Germline values: CDR1 SGHVS, CDR2 FQNEAQ. CDR3 size: 16 residues. The V gene lost 5 bases and the J gene lost 0 bases, with 13 bases spanning the gap. CDR3 sequence (DNA): TGTGCCAGCAGCCGGCAACTGGGAGCAACTAATGAAAAACTGTTTTTT. Translating it yields CASSRQLGATNEKLFF.